These 27 T cell receptor beta chains originate from one sample sequenced in a study of cytotoxic CD8 clonotypes in ibrutinib-treated CLL. Profiled with immunoSEQ multiplex PCR; TCRdb holds only in-frame clones, not every one. Of more than 85,000 clones listed, around four fifths were seen once; the top ten hold 25% to 40%. This specimen was PBMCs, taken after 12 months of ibrutinib treatment. These receptors all come from a human donor with chronic lymphocytic leukemia.

This sequence joins TRBV7-3 and TRBJ2-1; D assignment may be TRBD1 or TRBD2 (6 bases each). Germline assignment: CDR1 SGHTA and CDR2 FQGTGA. This CDR3 has 13 amino acids. V shed 5 bases and J shed 4 bases, with 9 bases lying between them. CDR3 loop: CASSRGGYNEQFF. CDR3 bases: TGTGCCAGCAGCCGAGGGGGGTACAATGAGCAGTTCTTC.

CDR3 loop: CASSLNPGRITDTQYF. The CDR3 region has the DNA TGTGCCAGCAGCCTTAACCCGGGACGGATCACAGATACGCAGTATTTT. The genes are TRBV27 and TRBJ2-3, with D perhaps given as TRBD1 or TRBD2 (5 bases each). In germline, CDR1 is MNHEY, CDR2 SMNVEV (reference sequence). This CDR3 has 16 amino acids. The V end lost 6 bases, the J end lost 2 bases, and 18 bases lay between the germline ends.

The J gene is TRBJ1-4, the V gene TRBV5-1; perhaps TRBD1 as D (5 bases). The V gene lost 1 base and the J gene lost 8 bases, with 21 bases spanning the gap. Germline CDR1 SGHRS, CDR2 YFSETQ. The CDR3 spans 17 residues. The CDR3 coding sequence is TGCGCCAGCAGCTTGCGCCCCAGGGTCGAAAAGGGGGAAAAACTGTTTTTT. Protein product: CASSLRPRVEKGEKLFF. Full variable domain (rest looked up from reference TRBV5-1 and TRBJ1-4): KAGVTQTPRYLIKTRGQQVTLSCSPISGHRSVSWYQQTPGQGLQFLFEYFSETQRNKGNFPGRFSGRQFSNSRSEMNVSTLELGDSALYLCASSLRPRVEKGEKLFFGSGTQLSVL.

This clone has just a few counts. The chain employs TRBV5-5 and TRBJ1-2; D call uncertain. V was cut by 0 bases and J by 4 bases, with 4 bases left in between. This CDR3 has 12 residues. Germline CDR1 is SGHKS and CDR2 is YYEKEE (reference sequence). The CDR3 region is CASSLDIYGYTF. The CDR3 DNA follows: TGTGCCAGCAGCTTGGATATCTATGGCTACACCTTC.

The chain has TRBV5-5 and TRBJ1-2; D is undetermined. V was cut by 0 bases and J by 4 bases, with 13 bases left in between. CDR3 length equals 15 residues. Germline assignment: CDR1 SGHKS and CDR2 YYEKEE (reference sequence). This CDR3 is CASSLVPGTIYGYTF. CDR3 sequence (DNA): TGTGCCAGCAGCTTGGTACCAGGAACCATCTATGGCTACACCTTC.

This rearrangement joins TRBV5-6 to TRBJ1-5, with a weak D call TRBD1 (6 bases). Trimming left V 1 base short and J 7 bases short, with 18 bases between. Germline V gene sequence: CDR1 SGHDT, CDR2 YYEEEE. This CDR3 is 16 amino acids long. DNA for the CDR3: TGTGCCAGCAGCTTGTGGGGGGCCTCATGGAAACAGCCCCAGCATTTT. Translating it yields CASSLWGASWKQPQHF.

This clone was counted a few times. The junction does not match germline at one end; this may be a read error. J is TRBJ2-3 and V is TRBV7-7; perhaps TRBD2 as D (5 bases). CDR1 and CDR2 (germline): SSHAT, FNYEAQ (reference sequence). This CDR3 is built from 14 residues. This chain's CDR3 is CASSLKPGTDTQYF. The CDR3 DNA is TGTGCTAGCAGCTTAAAACCGGGGACAGATACGCAGTATTTT.

This clone appeared a few times. This chain links TRBV7-2 with TRBJ1-2; tentative D call: TRBD1 (5 bases). The CDR3 runs 13 residues. Trimming removed 2 bases at V and 8 bases at J, with 12 bases between. In germline, CDR1 is SGHTA, CDR2 FQGNSA. Here the CDR3 reads CASSLSGIGGYTF. The CDR3 nucleotides are TGTGCCAGCAGCTTATCAGGGATTGGCGGCTACACCTTC.

V usage is TRBV29-1 and J usage is TRBJ2-5, with 9 bases matching TRBD1. The V gene end was trimmed by 6 bases and the J gene end by 5 bases; junction bases not matched to a gene: 10. Germline-derived CDR1 and CDR2 are SQVTM and ANQGSEA. CDR3 length: 14 amino acids. Here the CDR3 DNA reads TGCAGCGTGGCCCGACAGGGGGGGCTGGAGACCCAGTACTTC. Translation gives CSVARQGGLETQYF. Variable domain in full (rest from reference TRBV29-1 and TRBJ2-5): SAVISQKPSRDICQRGTSLTIQCQVDSQVTMMFWYRQQPGQSLTLIATANQGSEATYESGFVIDKFPISRPNLTFSTLTVSNMSPEDSSIYLCSVARQGGLETQYFGPGTRLLVL.

The V call is TRBV2, the J call TRBJ2-2, with 7 bases identical to TRBD2. From germline, CDR1 is SNHLY and CDR2 FYNNEI. This CDR3 comprises 16 residues. V was clipped by 6 bases and J by 5 bases; unmatched bases: 12. CDR3 loop: CASSGPSTSRTGELFF. For the CDR3, the DNA is TGTGCCAGCAGCGGCCCCTCGACTAGCCGGACCGGGGAGCTGTTTTTT.

This chain connects TRBV7-2 to TRBJ1-2; a possible D gene is TRBD1 (5 bases). V lost 7 bases to trimming and J lost 2 bases, with 17 bases between them. This CDR3 has 15 amino acids. CDR1 SGHTA and CDR2 FQGNSA come from the germline V gene. The CDR3 DNA follows: TGTGCCAGCAACGAAGTCCCCGCAGGGAACTATGGCTACACCTTC. This encodes CASNEVPAGNYGYTF. The full variable domain, rest sourced from reference TRBV7-2 and TRBJ1-2, is GAGVSQSPSNKVTEKGKDVELRCDPISGHTALYWYRQSLGQGLEFLIYFQGNSAPDKSGLPSDRFSAERTGGSVSTLTIQRTQQEDSAVYLCASNEVPAGNYGYTFGSGTRLTVV.

A few counts support this clone. The chain joins TRBV19 to TRBJ1-4; TRBD1 is a possible D gene (5 bases). V was pared by 6 bases and J by 3 bases, with 14 bases between. The germline V gene has CDR1 LNHDA and CDR2 SQIVND (reference sequence). This CDR3 spans 15 amino acids. The CDR3 region is CASRPLGGSNEKLFF. CDR3 nucleotides: TGTGCCAGTAGGCCCTTGGGGGGGTCTAATGAAAAACTGTTTTTT.

This clone turned up a few times. V usage is TRBV5-1 and J usage is TRBJ2-3; tentative D call: TRBD2 (6 bases). Germline values: CDR1 SGHRS, CDR2 YFSETQ. V lost 4 bases and J lost 0, with 18 bases in between. The CDR3 extends over 17 amino acids. The CDR3 protein is CASSPGRGDPSTDTQYF. The DNA of the CDR3 is TGCGCCAGCAGCCCGGGTCGCGGGGACCCTAGCACAGATACGCAGTATTTT.

This clone was counted a few times. The chain recombines TRBV2 with TRBJ1-2; tentative D call: TRBD1 (5 bases). V gave up 6 bases and J gave up 3 bases, with 11 bases separating them. The germline V gene has CDR1 SNHLY and CDR2 FYNNEI. CDR3 size: 13 residues. CDR3 amino acids: CASSRTGDYGYTF. DNA for the CDR3: TGTGCCAGCAGCCGAACGGGGGACTATGGCTACACCTTC.

CDR3 amino acids: CASSLNAGDTDTQYF. CDR3 sequence (DNA): TGCGCCAGCAGCTTGAACGCGGGAGACACAGATACGCAGTATTTT. This chain connects TRBV5-1 to TRBJ2-3, with 7 bases that match TRBD2. The trim removed 1 base at V and 2 bases at J, leaving 4 bases unmatched. The CDR3 consists of 15 residues. Germline V gives CDR1 SGHRS, CDR2 YFSETQ. Combining the CDR3 with reference TRBV5-1 and TRBJ2-3 gives the whole variable domain KAGVTQTPRYLIKTRGQQVTLSCSPISGHRSVSWYQQTPGQGLQFLFEYFSETQRNKGNFPGRFSGRQFSNSRSEMNVSTLELGDSALYLCASSLNAGDTDTQYFGPGTRLTVL.

The chain combines TRBV30 with TRBJ2-7; the match to TRBD1 covers 8 bases. CDR3 length: 13 residues. Germline V gene lookup returns CDR1 GTSNPN and CDR2 SVGIG (reference sequence). After removal of 8 bases from V and 2 bases from J, the junction contained 8 bases not matched to a gene. CDR3 bases: TGTGCCCTCCTGGACAGGGAGGCCTACGAGCAGTACTTC. Its translation: CALLDREAYEQYF.

The V and J genes are TRBV18 and TRBJ1-4, with 9 bases aligning to TRBD1. The CDR3 is made up of 15 amino acids. With V trimmed by 5 bases and J by 3 bases, 4 bases remained unmatched. Germline V gene data show CDR1 as KGHSH and CDR2 as LQKENI. Here the CDR3 DNA reads TGTGCCAGCTCAGCACAGGGGGCGCCTAATGAAAAACTGTTTTTT. Translation: CASSAQGAPNEKLFF.

The chain links TRBV10-3 to TRBJ2-7; 10 nucleotides line up with TRBD2. There are 15 residues in the CDR3. CDR1 is ENHRY, CDR2 SYGVKD, per germline. After removal of 0 bases from V and 2 bases from J, the junction contained 1 base not matched to a gene. The CDR3 protein is CAISESTSGTYEQYF. The DNA for the CDR3 is TGTGCCATCAGTGAGTCTACTAGCGGGACCTACGAGCAGTACTTC.

This chain joins TRBV7-9 and TRBJ2-2; possibly TRBD1 for D (5 bases). Germline values: CDR1 SEHNR, CDR2 FQNEAQ (reference sequence). This CDR3 has 14 residues. V was shortened by 5 bases and J by 1 base, with 8 bases between the two germline ends. This CDR3 is CASSPGLNTGELFF. The CDR3 region has the DNA TGTGCCAGCAGCCCAGGGTTGAACACCGGGGAGCTGTTTTTT.

DNA for the CDR3: TGTGCCAGCAGTAGGGGTAGGGGGACCTACGAGCAGTACTTC. This sequence encodes CASSRGRGTYEQYF. The V and J genes are TRBV2 and TRBJ2-7; maybe TRBD1 (6 bases). Germline CDR1 and CDR2: SNHLY and FYNNEI. With 5 bases removed from V and 2 bases from J, the gap between germline ends came to 13 bases. The CDR3 runs 14 residues.

The chain couples TRBV6-5 to TRBJ1-5; D not resolved. This CDR3 contains 14 residues. Germline V CDR1 and CDR2: MNHEY, SVGAGI. V gave up 4 bases and J gave up 5 bases, with 12 bases separating them. The CDR3 sequence: CASSSPYKDQPQHF. The DNA for the CDR3 is TGTGCCAGCAGTTCGCCATATAAGGATCAGCCCCAGCATTTT.

This chain uses TRBV30 with TRBJ2-3, with TRBD2 as a possible D gene (6 bases). This CDR3 contains 13 residues. Germline V lookup: CDR1 GTSNPN, CDR2 SVGIG (reference sequence). Trimming removed 8 bases from V and 2 bases from J, with 14 bases in between. The CDR3 bases are TGTGCCCGAGCGGCGGGGAACACAGATACGCAGTATTTT. Protein sequence: CARAAGNTDTQYF.

This clone has more than one count but fewer than ten. J is TRBJ2-7 and V is TRBV20-1; D is perhaps TRBD1 (7 bases). This CDR3 comprises 11 residues. Trimming shortened V by 5 bases and J by 4 bases, and 9 bases separated the two germline ends. The germline V gene has CDR1 DFQATT and CDR2 SNEGSKA (reference sequence). The CDR3 region is CSAAGQYEQYF. The CDR3 DNA reads as TGCAGTGCTGCGGGACAGTACGAGCAGTACTTC.

The genes are TRBV10-1 and TRBJ2-2, with no clear D. The germline V gene encodes CDR1 WNHNN and CDR2 SYGVQD (reference sequence). V was clipped by 2 bases and J by 6 bases, with 4 bases between them. The CDR3 covers 12 residues. The CDR3 here is CASSERAGELFF. The CDR3 DNA sequence: TGCGCCAGCAGTGAGCGTGCCGGGGAGCTGTTTTTT.

The chain carries TRBV7-9 and TRBJ1-4; D is unresolved. This CDR3 is 14 amino acids long. Germline V gene data show CDR1 as SEHNR and CDR2 as FQNEAQ (reference sequence). V dropped 2 bases and J dropped 5 bases, with 9 bases sitting between them. The CDR3 protein is CASSLLGGNEKLFF. CDR3 DNA sequence: TGTGCCAGCAGCTTACTGGGTGGAAATGAAAAACTGTTTTTT.

The V gene is TRBV12-5, the J gene TRBJ2-3; possibly TRBD2 for D (6 bases). Trimming left V 5 bases short and J 0 bases short, with 12 bases between. Germline V gene data show CDR1 as LGHNT and CDR2 as FRNRAP. The CDR3 covers 15 residues. CDR3 protein: CASGRDSKSTDTQYF. CDR3 in DNA: TGTGCTAGTGGTCGGGACTCCAAGAGCACAGATACGCAGTATTTT.

The gene calls are TRBV5-6 and TRBJ2-1; D remains ambiguous. Germline V gene sequence: CDR1 SGHDT, CDR2 YYEEEE. The CDR3 spans 12 residues. Trimming cost V 2 bases and J 9 bases, with 9 bases left between them. The CDR3 spells CASSFLPGEQFF. The CDR3 nucleotides are TGTGCCAGCAGCTTCCTCCCAGGTGAGCAGTTCTTC.